This T cell receptor (beta chain) was retrieved from a study of blood T cell repertoires in COVID-19. At the level of the study: The United States, Italy and Spain provided the acute and convalescent COVID-19 samples.

The CDR3 has 15 amino acids. Per germline, CDR1 MNHEY and CDR2 SVGAGI. V lost 2 bases and J lost 0, with 9 bases in between. TCRdb keeps only in-frame clones here, not all; method: immunoSEQ multiplex PCR. The table lists about 210,000 clones, around 81% of them singletons, with about 7% in the top ten. This rearrangement joins TRBV6-5 to TRBJ2-3; unclear D gene. Sequencing input: peripheral blood. The sequence derives from a woman aged 70-85 years with acute or convalescent COVID-19. CDR3 amino acids: CASSYEPTSTDTQYF. CDR3 coding DNA: TGTGCCAGCAGTTACGAGCCTACTAGCACAGATACGCAGTATTTT.